This passage covers 3 T cell receptor beta chains from one sample sequenced in a study of cytomegalovirus exposure and HLA in healthy donors. The PCR contained 60 Vbeta and 13 Jbeta primers. Profiled with immunoSEQ multiplex PCR; TCRdb holds only in-frame clones, not every one. The data show around 130,000 clones, around 83% seen once. The sequenced material came from PBMCs. The receptors were sampled from a human donor in good health.

Only a few counts were recorded for this clone. Germline and junction disagree at one end, which may indicate a read error. This chain joins TRBV7-9 and TRBJ2-7; no firm D call. Looked up from germline, CDR1 is SEHNR and CDR2 is FQNEAQ (reference sequence). The CDR3 runs 12 residues. The CDR3: CSSSLVGYEQYF. The CDR3 coding sequence is TGTTCCAGCAGCTTAGTCGGCTACGAGCAGTACTTC.

J is TRBJ2-3 and V is TRBV5-1; D is unclear. The CDR3 length is 10 residues. Trimming took 10 bases from V and 6 from J, leaving 9 bases between them. Germline CDR1 is SGHRS and CDR2 is YFSETQ. CDR3 nucleotide sequence: TGCGCCCCCGGGTCGGATACGCAGTATTTT. Its protein is CAPGSDTQYF.

This sequence joins TRBV12-5 and TRBJ2-7, with D perhaps matching TRBD1 (6 bases). This CDR3 comprises 17 residues. Trimming pared 0 bases from V and 6 bases from J, leaving 21 bases between. Germline V gives CDR1 LGHNT, CDR2 FRNRAP. CDR3 DNA sequence: TGTGCTAGTGGTTTGGTGACAGCCGGGAAACAGGGCAGCGAGCAGTACTTC. It specifies CASGLVTAGKQGSEQYF.